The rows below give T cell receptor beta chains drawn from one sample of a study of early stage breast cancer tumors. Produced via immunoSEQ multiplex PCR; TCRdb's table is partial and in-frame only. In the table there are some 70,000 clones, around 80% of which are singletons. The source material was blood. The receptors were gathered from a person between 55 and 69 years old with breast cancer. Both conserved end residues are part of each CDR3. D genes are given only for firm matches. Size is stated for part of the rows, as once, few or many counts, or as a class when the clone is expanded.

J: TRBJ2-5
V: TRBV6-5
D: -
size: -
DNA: TGTGCCACGTACGGGGTAGAGACCCAGTACTTC
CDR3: CATYGVETQYF

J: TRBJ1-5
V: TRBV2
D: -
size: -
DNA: TGTGCCAGCAGTGTTCTAGGGGGAGAGAATCAGCCCCAGCATTTT
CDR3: CASSVLGGENQPQHF

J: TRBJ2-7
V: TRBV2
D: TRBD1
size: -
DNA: TGTGCCAGCGCCTTGACAGGGGCGGGCGAGCAGTACTTC
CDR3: CASALTGAGEQYF

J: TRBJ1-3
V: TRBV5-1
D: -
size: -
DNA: TGCGCCAGCAGCCCGGCAACGGGCTCTGGAAACACCATATATTTT
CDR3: CASSPATGSGNTIYF

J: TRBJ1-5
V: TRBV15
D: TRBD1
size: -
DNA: TGTGCCACCAGCAGTCCTCAGGGGCGTCGACAGGGGGCGGGTCAGCCCCAGCATTTT
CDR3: CATSSPQGRRQGAGQPQHF

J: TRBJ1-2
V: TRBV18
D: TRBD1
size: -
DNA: TGTGCCAGCTCACCAAAGGGGGCATACTATGGCTACACCTTC
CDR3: CASSPKGAYYGYTF

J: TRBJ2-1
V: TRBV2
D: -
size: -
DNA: TGTGCCAGCGGTAGGCTGAATGAGCAGTTCTTC
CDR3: CASGRLNEQFF

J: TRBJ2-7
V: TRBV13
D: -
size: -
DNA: TGTGCCAGCAGCTTAGAGGGGCCCTACGAGCAGTACTTC
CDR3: CASSLEGPYEQYF

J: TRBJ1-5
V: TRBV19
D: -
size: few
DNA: TGTGCCAGTAGTGCGGGAAGGGCGGGTCAGCCCCAGCATTTT
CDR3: CASSAGRAGQPQHF

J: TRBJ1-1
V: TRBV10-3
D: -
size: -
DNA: TGTGCCATCAGTGACCGGAACACTGAAGCTTTCTTT
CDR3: CAISDRNTEAFF

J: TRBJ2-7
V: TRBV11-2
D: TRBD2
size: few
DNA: TGTGCCAGCAGCACCGCAGGGACTAGTTACTACGAGCAGTACTTC
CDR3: CASSTAGTSYYEQYF

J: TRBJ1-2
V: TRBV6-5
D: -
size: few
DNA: TGTGCCACCACTCCGGCCTCCCGGGGTGGCTACACCTTC
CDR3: CATTPASRGGYTF

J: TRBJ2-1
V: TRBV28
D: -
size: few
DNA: TGTGCCAGCACTTCTGCCGGGACTCCCTACTCCTACAATGAGCAGTTCTTC
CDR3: CASTSAGTPYSYNEQFF

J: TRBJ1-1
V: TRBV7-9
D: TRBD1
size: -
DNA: TGTGCCAGCAAACCAAGTTACAGGGGGCGGAACACTGAAGCTTTCTTT
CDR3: CASKPSYRGRNTEAFF

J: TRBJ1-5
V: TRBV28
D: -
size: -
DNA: TGTGCCAGCAGCCGTGGACTGCTTAATCAGCCCCAGCATTTT
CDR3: CASSRGLLNQPQHF

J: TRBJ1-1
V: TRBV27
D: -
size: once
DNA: TGTGCCAGCAGACCCGCGGGAGCGATGAACACTGAAGCTTTCTTT
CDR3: CASRPAGAMNTEAFF

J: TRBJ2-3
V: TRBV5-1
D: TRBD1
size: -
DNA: TGCGCCAGCAGCAGTAGGGGGCGAGATGCGACAGATACGCAGTATTTT
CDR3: CASSSRGRDATDTQYF

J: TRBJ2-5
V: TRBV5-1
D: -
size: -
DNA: TGCGCCAGCAGCTTGACCCAAGAGACCCAGTACTTC
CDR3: CASSLTQETQYF

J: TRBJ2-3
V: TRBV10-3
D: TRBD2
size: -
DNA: TGTGCCATCAGGGGGACTAGCGGGGGGGCAACAGATACGCAGTATTTT
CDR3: CAIRGTSGGATDTQYF

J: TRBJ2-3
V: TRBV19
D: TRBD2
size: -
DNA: TGTGCCAGTAAGCGGGGGGGTACAGATACGCAGTATTTT
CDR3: CASKRGGTDTQYF

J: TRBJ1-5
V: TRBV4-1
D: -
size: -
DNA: TGCGCCAGCAGCCAAGGTGCTCAAACGGACAATCAGCCCCAGCATTTT
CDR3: CASSQGAQTDNQPQHF

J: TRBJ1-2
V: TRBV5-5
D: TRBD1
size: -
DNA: TGTGCCAGCAGTTTCACAGGGGGTGCTGGCTACACCTTC
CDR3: CASSFTGGAGYTF

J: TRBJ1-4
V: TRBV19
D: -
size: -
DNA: TGTGCCAGTAGTCTTACGTTGGGACACCAGAATGAAAAACTGTTTTTT
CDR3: CASSLTLGHQNEKLFF

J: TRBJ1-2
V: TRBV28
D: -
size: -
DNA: TGTGCCAGCACCAGACAGCCCGCCAGGGTCTATGGCTACACCTTC
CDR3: CASTRQPARVYGYTF

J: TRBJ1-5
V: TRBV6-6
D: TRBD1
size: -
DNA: TGTGCCAGCAGTTACGTGGACAGGGGGGATCAGCCCCAGCATTTT
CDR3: CASSYVDRGDQPQHF

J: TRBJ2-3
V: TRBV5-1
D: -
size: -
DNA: TGCGCCAGCAGCGTAACAGATACGCAGTATTTT
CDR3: CASSVTDTQYF

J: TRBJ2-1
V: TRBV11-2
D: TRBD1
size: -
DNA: TGTGCCAGCAGCTTAGGGACAGGGATGAATGAGCAGTTCTTC
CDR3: CASSLGTGMNEQFF

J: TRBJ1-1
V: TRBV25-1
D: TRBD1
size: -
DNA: TGTGCCAGCAGAGAACCGAGACAGGGGGGCATCGAGAACACTGAAGCTTTCTTT
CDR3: CASREPRQGGIENTEAFF

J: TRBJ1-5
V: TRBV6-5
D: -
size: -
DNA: TGTGCCAGCAGTTACTCGAAGGGGCGAGAGGCCCAGCATTTT
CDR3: CASSYSKGREAQHF